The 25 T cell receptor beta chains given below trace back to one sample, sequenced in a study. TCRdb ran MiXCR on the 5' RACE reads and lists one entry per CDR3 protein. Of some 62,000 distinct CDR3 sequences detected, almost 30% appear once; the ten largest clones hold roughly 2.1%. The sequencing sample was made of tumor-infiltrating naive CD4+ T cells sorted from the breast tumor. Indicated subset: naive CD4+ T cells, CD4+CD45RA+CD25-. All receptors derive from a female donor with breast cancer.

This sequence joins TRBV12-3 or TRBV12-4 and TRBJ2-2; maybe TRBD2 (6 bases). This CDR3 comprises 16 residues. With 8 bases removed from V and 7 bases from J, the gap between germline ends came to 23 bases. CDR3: CASLKWGEKSSGELFF. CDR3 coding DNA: TGTGCCAGCCTAAAGTGGGGGGAGAAGTCTAGCGGGGAGCTGTTTTTT.

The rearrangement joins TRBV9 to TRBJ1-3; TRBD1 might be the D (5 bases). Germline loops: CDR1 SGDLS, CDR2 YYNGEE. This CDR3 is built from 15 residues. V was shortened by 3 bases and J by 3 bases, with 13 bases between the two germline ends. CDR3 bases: TGTGCCAGCAGCGACGGGGACGGGCTTGGAAACACCATATATTTT. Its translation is CASSDGDGLGNTIYF. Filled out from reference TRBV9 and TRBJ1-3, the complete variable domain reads DSGVTQTPKHLITATGQRVTLRCSPRSGDLSVYWYQQSLDQGLQFLIQYYNGEERAKGNILERFSAQQFPDLHSELNLSSLELGDSALYFCASSDGDGLGNTIYFGEGSWLTVV.

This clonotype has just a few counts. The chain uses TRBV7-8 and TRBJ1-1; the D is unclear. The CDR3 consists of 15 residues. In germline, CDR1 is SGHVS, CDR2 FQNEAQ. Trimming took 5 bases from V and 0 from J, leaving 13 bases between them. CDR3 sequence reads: CASSLTDGLNTEAFF. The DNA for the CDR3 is TGTGCCAGCAGCCTCACGGACGGCCTGAACACTGAAGCTTTCTTT.

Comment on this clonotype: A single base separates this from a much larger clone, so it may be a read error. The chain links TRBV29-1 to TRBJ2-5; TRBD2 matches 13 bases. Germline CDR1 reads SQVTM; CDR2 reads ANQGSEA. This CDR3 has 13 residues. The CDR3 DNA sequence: TGCGGCGTGAGGACTAGCGGGAGAGAGACCCAGTACTTC. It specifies CGVRTSGRETQYF.

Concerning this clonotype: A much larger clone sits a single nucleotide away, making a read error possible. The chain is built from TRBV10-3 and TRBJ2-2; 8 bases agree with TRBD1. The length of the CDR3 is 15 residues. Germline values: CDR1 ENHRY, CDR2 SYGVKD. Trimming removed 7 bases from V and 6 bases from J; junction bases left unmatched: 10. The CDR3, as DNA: TGTGCCATCAATCCCGGACAGGGTGGATCCGGGGAGCTGTTTTTT. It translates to CAINPGQGGSGELFF.

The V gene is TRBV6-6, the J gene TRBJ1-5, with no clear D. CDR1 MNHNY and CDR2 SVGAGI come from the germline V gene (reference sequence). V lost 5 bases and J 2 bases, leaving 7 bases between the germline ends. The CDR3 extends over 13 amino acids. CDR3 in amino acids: CASSPGRNQPQHF. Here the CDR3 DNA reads TGTGCCAGCAGTCCGGGTCGCAATCAGCCCCAGCATTTT.

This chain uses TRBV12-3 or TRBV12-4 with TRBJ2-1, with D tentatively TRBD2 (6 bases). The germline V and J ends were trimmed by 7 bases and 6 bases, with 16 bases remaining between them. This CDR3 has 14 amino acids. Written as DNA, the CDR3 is TGTGCCAGCACCCTCGAAACCGGGGGCAATGAGCAGTTCTTC. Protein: CASTLETGGNEQFF.

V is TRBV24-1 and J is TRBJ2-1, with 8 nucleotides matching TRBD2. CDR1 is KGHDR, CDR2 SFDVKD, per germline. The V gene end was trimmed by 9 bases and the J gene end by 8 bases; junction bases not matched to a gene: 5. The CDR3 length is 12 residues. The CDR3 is CATEREGYEQFF. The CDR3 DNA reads TGTGCCACCGAACGGGAGGGCTATGAGCAGTTCTTC.

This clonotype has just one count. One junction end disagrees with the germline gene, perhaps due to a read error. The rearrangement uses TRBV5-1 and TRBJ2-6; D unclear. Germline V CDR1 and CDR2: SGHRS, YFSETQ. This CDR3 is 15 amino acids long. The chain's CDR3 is CASTELGSEANVLTF. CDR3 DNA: TGCGCCAGCACCGAACTGGGTTCTGAGGCCAACGTCCTGACTTTC.

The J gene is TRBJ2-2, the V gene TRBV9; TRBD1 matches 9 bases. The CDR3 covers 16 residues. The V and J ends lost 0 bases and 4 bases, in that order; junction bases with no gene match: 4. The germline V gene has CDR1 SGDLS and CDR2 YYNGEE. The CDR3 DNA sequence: TGTGCCAGCAGCGTAGCGGGACAGGGATCCACCGGGGAGCTGTTTTTT. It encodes CASSVAGQGSTGELFF.

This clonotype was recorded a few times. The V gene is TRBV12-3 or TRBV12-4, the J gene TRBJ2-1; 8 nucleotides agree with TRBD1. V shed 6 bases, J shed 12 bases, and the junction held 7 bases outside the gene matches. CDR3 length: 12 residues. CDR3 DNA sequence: TGTGCCAGCAGAACCGGACAGGGCGGGCAGTTCTTC. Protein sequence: CASRTGQGGQFF.

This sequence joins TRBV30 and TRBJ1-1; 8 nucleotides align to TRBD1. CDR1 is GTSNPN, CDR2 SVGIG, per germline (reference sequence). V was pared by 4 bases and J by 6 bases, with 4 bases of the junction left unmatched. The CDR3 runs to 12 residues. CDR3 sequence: CAWNRGKAEAFF. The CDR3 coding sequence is TGTGCCTGGAACAGGGGGAAGGCTGAAGCTTTCTTT.

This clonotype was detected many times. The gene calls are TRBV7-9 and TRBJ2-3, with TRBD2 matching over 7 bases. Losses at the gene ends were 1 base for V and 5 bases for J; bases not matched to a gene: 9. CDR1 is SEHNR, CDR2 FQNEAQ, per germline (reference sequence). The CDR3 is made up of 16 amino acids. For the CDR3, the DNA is TGTGCCAGCAGCTTAGGGACTAGGGGTCGGAGAGATACGCAGTATTTT. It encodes CASSLGTRGRRDTQYF.

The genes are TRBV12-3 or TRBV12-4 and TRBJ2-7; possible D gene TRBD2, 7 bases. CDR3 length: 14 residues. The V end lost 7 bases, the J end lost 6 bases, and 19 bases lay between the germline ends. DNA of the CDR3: TGTGCCAGCATCTCGGGAAGGGGGGGAGGCGAGCAGTACTTC. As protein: CASISGRGGGEQYF.

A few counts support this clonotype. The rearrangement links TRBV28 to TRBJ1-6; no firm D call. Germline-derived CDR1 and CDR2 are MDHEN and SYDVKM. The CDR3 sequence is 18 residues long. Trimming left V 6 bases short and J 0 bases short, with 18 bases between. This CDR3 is CASSSKGRLSSYNSPLHF. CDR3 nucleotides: TGTGCCAGCAGCTCTAAAGGACGCCTGAGCTCCTATAATTCACCCCTCCACTTT.

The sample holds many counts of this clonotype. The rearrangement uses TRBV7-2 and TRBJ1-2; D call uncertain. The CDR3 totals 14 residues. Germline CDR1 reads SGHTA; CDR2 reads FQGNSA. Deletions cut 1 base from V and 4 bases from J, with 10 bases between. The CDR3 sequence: CASSLGAAGYGYTF. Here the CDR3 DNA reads TGTGCCAGCAGCTTAGGTGCAGCTGGCTATGGCTACACCTTC.

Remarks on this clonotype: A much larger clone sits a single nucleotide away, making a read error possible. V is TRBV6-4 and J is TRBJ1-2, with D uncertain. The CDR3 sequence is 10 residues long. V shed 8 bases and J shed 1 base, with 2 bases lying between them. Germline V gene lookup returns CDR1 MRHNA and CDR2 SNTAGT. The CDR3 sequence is CASFNYGYTF. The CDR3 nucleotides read TGTGCCAGCTTTAACTATGGCTACACCTTC.

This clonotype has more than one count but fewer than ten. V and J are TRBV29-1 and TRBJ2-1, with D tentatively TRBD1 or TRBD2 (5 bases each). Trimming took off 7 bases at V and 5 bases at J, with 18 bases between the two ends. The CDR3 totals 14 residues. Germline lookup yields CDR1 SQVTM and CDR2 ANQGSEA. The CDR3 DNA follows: TGCAGCGCATCAACCGGGGCAAAAAACAATGAGCAGTTCTTC. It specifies CSASTGAKNNEQFF.

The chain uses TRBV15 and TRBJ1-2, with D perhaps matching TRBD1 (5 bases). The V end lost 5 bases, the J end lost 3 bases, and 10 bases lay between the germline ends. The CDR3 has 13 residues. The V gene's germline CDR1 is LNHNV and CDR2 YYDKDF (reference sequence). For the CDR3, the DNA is TGTGCCACCAGCTTTGGGGCAGACTATGGCTACACCTTC. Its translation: CATSFGADYGYTF.

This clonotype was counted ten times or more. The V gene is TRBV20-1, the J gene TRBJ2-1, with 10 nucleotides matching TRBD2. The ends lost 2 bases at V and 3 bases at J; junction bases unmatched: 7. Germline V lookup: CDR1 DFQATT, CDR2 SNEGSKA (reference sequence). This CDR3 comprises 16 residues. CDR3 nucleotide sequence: TGCAGTGCTAGACTAGCGGGGGCGAAGATCTACAATGAGCAGTTCTTC. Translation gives CSARLAGAKIYNEQFF.

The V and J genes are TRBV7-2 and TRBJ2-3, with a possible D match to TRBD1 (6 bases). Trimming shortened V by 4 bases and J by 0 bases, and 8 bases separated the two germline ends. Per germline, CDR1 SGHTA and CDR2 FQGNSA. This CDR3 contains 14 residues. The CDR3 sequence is CASSSGHSTDTQYF. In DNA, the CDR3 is TGTGCCAGCAGCTCGGGACACAGCACAGATACGCAGTATTTT.

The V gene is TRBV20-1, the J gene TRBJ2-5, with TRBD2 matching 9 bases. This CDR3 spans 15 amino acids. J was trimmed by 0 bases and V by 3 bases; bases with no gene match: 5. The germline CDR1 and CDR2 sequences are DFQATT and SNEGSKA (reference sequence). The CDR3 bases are TGCAGTGCTAGGGGTAGCGGGGGTTACCAAGAGACCCAGTACTTC. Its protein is CSARGSGGYQETQYF.

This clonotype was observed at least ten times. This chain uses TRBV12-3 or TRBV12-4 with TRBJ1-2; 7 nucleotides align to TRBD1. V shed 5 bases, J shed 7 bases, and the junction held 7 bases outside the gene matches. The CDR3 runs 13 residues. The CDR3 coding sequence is TGTGCCAGCAGTCGAGACAGGGTTGGTGGCTACACCTTC. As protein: CASSRDRVGGYTF.

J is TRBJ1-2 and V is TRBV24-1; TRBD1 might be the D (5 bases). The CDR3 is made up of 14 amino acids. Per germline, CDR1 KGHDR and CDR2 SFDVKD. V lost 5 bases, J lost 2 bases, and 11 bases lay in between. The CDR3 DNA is TGTGCCACCAGTGCCCCGGGGCTAAACTATGGCTACACCTTC. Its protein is CATSAPGLNYGYTF.

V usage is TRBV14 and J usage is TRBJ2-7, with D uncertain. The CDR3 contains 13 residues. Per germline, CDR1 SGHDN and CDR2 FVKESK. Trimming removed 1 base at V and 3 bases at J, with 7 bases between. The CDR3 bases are TGTGCCAGCAGCCAAGTGATCGGCTACGAGCAGTACTTC. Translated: CASSQVIGYEQYF.